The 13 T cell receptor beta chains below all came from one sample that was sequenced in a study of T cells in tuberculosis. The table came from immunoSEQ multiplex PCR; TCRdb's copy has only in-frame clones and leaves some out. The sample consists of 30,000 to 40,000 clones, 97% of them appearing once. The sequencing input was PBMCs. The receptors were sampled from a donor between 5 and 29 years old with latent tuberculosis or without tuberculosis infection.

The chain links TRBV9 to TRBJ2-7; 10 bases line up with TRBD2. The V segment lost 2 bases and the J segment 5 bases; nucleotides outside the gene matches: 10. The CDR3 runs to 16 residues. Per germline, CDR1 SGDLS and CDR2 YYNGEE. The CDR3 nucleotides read TGTGCCAGCAGCGTTAGCCTAGCGGGAGTATTCCACGAGCAGTACTTC. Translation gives CASSVSLAGVFHEQYF.

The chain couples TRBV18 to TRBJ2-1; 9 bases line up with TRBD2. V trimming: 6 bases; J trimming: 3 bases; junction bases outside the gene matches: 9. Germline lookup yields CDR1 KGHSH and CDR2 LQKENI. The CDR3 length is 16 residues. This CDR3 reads CASSADVAGVYNEQFF. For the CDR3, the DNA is TGTGCCAGCTCGGCTGACGTAGCGGGAGTCTACAATGAGCAGTTCTTC.

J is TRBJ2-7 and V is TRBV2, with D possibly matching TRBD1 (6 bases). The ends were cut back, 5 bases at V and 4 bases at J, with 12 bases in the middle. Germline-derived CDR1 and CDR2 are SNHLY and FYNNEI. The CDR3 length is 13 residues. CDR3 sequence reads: CASSSGVGYEQYF. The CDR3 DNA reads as TGTGCCAGCAGTTCAGGGGTAGGGTACGAGCAGTACTTC.

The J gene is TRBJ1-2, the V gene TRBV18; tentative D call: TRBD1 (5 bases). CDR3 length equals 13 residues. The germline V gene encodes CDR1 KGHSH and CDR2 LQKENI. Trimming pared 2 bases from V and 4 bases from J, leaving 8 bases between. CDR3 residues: CASSPDSFYGYTF. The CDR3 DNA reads TGTGCCAGCTCACCAGACAGCTTCTATGGCTACACCTTC.

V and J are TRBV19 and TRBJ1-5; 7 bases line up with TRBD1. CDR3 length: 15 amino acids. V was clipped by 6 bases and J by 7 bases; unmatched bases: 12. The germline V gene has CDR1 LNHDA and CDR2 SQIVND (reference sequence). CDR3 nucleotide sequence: TGTGCCAGTAGCTCTACCGGACAGGCAATCCAGCCCCAGCATTTT. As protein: CASSSTGQAIQPQHF.

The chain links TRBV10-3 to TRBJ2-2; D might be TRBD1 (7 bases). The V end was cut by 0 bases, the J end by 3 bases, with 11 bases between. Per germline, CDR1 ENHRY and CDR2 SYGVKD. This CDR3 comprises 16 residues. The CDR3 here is CAISESQGGDTGELFF. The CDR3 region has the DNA TGTGCCATCAGTGAGTCGCAGGGGGGAGACACCGGGGAGCTGTTTTTT.

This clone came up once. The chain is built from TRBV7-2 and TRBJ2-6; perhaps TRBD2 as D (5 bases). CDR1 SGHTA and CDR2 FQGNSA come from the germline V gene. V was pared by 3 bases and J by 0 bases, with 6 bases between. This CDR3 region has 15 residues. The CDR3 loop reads CASSFGGSGANVLTF. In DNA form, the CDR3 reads TGTGCCAGCAGCTTTGGAGGCTCTGGGGCCAACGTCCTGACTTTC.

The CDR3 DNA sequence: TGCGCCAGCAGCTTGGGATATTACAGGGAAGGGGGCCTGGGGGCCGACTATGGCTACACCTTC. This codes for CASSLGYYREGGLGADYGYTF. The chain has TRBV5-1 and TRBJ1-2, with 7 nucleotides matching TRBD1. The CDR3 extends over 21 amino acids. The germline CDR1 and CDR2 sequences are SGHRS and YFSETQ. V shed 0 bases, J shed 3 bases, and the junction held 23 bases outside the gene matches.

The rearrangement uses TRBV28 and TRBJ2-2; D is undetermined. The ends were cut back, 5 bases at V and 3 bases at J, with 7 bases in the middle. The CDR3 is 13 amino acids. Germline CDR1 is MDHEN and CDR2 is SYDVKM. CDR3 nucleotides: TGTGCCAGCAGTCCCCACTACACCGGGGAGCTGTTTTTT. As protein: CASSPHYTGELFF.

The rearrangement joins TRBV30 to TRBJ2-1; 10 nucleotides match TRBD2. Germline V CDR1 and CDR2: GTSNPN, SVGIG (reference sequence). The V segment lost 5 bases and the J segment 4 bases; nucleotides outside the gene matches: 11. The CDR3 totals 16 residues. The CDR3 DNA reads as TGTGCCTGGGTCATAGCGGGAGGATCTCTATACAATGAGCAGTTCTTC. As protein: CAWVIAGGSLYNEQFF.

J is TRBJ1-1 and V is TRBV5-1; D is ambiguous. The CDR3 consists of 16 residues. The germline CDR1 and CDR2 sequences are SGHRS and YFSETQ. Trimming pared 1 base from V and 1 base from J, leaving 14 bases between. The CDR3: CASSLYQAQQNTEAFF. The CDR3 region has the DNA TGCGCCAGCAGCTTGTACCAGGCCCAACAGAACACTGAAGCTTTCTTT.

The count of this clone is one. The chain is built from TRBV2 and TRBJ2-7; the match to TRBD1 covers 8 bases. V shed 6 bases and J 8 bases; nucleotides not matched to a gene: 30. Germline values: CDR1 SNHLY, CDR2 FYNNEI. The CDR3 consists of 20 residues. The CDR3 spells CASREAYIETGVPDSSQQYF. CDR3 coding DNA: TGTGCCAGCAGGGAGGCTTATATCGAGACAGGGGTTCCCGATAGCTCTCAGCAGTACTTC.

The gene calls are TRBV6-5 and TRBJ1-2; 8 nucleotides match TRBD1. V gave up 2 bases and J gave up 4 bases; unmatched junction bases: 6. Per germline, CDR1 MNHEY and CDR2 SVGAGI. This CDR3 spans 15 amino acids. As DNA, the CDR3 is TGTGCCAGCAGTTACGCGGGACAGGTTTCCTATGGCTACACCTTC. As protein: CASSYAGQVSYGYTF.